Listed here are 30 T cell receptor beta chains from one sample, sequenced in a study of graft-versus-host responses after intestinal transplantation. Lymphocytes (intraepithelial and lamina propria) were released by processing the graft tissue. TCRdb's table, derived via immunoSEQ multiplex PCR, lists solely in-frame clones and lacks some. The sample consists of over 1,500 clones, around 85% of them appearing once. The sample in question was ileum tissue, obtained 12 days after intestinal transplant. Receptors originate from a human patient who received an intestinal transplant, so some T cells may come from the graft donor.

The CDR3 sequence: CASSDRGSEKLFF. The CDR3 coding sequence is TGTGCCAGCAGCGACAGGGGAAGTGAAAAACTGTTTTTT. The chain employs TRBV5-6 and TRBJ1-4, with TRBD1 matching over 8 bases. J was trimmed by 7 bases and V by 4 bases; bases with no gene match: 3. The germline CDR1 and CDR2 sequences are SGHDT and YYEEEE. The CDR3 has 13 amino acids.

CDR3: CASSLALQTHGYTF. The CDR3 DNA is TGTGCCAGCAGCTTGGCCTTACAAACGCATGGCTACACCTTC. The chain combines TRBV5-4 with TRBJ1-2; D unclear. The CDR3 is 14 residues long. V was pared by 0 bases and J by 6 bases, with 12 bases between. Germline assignment: CDR1 SGHNT and CDR2 YYREEE (reference sequence).

The chain recombines TRBV2 with TRBJ2-1; TRBD1 is a possible D gene (6 bases). Deletions cut 6 bases from V and 0 bases from J, with 21 bases between. The CDR3 totals 18 residues. From germline, CDR1 is SNHLY and CDR2 FYNNEI. The chain's CDR3 is CASRFWAGDLSSYNEQFF. In DNA, the CDR3 is TGTGCCAGCAGGTTTTGGGCAGGGGACCTTAGCTCCTACAATGAGCAGTTCTTC.

This rearrangement joins TRBV18 to TRBJ2-7; 7 nucleotides line up with TRBD2. Unmatched junction bases numbered 6, after V lost 3 bases and J lost 1 base. There are 15 residues in the CDR3. Germline-derived CDR1 and CDR2 are KGHSH and LQKENI. CDR3: CASSPRWEGSYEQYF. The CDR3 DNA reads as TGTGCCAGCTCACCTCGCTGGGAGGGGTCCTACGAGCAGTACTTC.

The V call is TRBV19, the J call TRBJ2-5; a possible D gene is TRBD1 (6 bases). Per the germline V gene, CDR1 is LNHDA and CDR2 is SQIVND (reference sequence). The CDR3 has 14 residues. V was trimmed by 3 bases and J by 5 bases, leaving 13 bases between them. DNA of the CDR3: TGTGCCAGTAGTATGGGACATCAGGGCGAGACCCAGTACTTC. This codes for CASSMGHQGETQYF.

The chain uses TRBV25-1 and TRBJ2-3; no definite D call. Germline lookup yields CDR1 MGHDK and CDR2 SYGVNS. Trimming stripped 8 bases from V and 5 bases from J, with 8 bases between. The CDR3 sequence is 11 residues long. CDR3 DNA: TGTGCCAGCTCCTGGAGAGATACGCAGTATTTT. Amino acid sequence: CASSWRDTQYF. The whole variable domain, filled in from reference TRBV25-1 and TRBJ2-3, reads EADIYQTPRYLVIGTGKKITLECSQTMGHDKMYWYQQDPGMELHLIHYSYGVNSTEKGDLSSESTVSRIRTEHFPLTLESARPSHTSQYLCASSWRDTQYFGPGTRLTVL.

This chain links TRBV20-1 with TRBJ1-5; no firm D call. Germline V CDR1 and CDR2: DFQATT, SNEGSKA (reference sequence). The CDR3 extends over 11 amino acids. V lost 6 bases and J 5 bases, leaving 8 bases between the germline ends. CDR3: CSAGYDQPQHF. The CDR3 DNA reads TGCAGTGCGGGGTATGATCAGCCCCAGCATTTT.

This chain joins TRBV5-4 and TRBJ2-7; D gene uncertain. From germline, CDR1 is SGHNT and CDR2 YYREEE (reference sequence). CDR3 length: 13 residues. The ends were cut back, 4 bases at V and 3 bases at J, with 11 bases in the middle. As DNA, the CDR3 is TGTGCCAGCAGCCTGCGAGGAGACTACGAGCAGTACTTC. Protein: CASSLRGDYEQYF. Full variable domain (rest looked up from reference TRBV5-4 and TRBJ2-7): ETGVTQSPTHLIKTRGQQVTLRCSSQSGHNTVSWYQQALGQGPQFIFQYYREEENGRGNFPPRFSGLQFPNYSSELNVNALELDDSALYLCASSLRGDYEQYFGPGTRLTVT.

The chain employs TRBV10-1 and TRBJ2-7, with D possibly called TRBD1 or TRBD2 (5 bases each). The J call may be incorrect, as the DNA end agrees better with TRBJ2-1. In germline, CDR1 is WNHNN, CDR2 SYGVQD (reference sequence). The CDR3 is made up of 15 amino acids. CDR3 nucleotides: TGCGCCAGATGCCCCCCCCGGGACGACTCCTACGAGCAGTTCTTC. Translation gives CARCPPRDDSYEQFF.

This clone has more than one count but fewer than ten. The chain combines TRBV7-2 with TRBJ1-2, with D unresolved. Germline lookup yields CDR1 SGHTA and CDR2 FQGNSA. V was clipped by 4 bases and J by 4 bases, with 10 bases between them. The CDR3 is 13 amino acids. The CDR3, as DNA: TGTGCCAGCAGCTCCAACTCGGGCTATGGCTACACCTTC. Its protein is CASSSNSGYGYTF.

The CDR3 nucleotides read TGTGCCAGCATTTTGATCAGGAACACTGAAGCTTTCTTT. Protein product: CASILIRNTEAFF. V is TRBV6-6 and J is TRBJ1-1; the D is unclear. The CDR3 sequence is 13 residues long. V was shortened by 7 bases and J by 1 base, with 10 bases between the two germline ends. The germline V gene has CDR1 MNHNY and CDR2 SVGAGI (reference sequence).

The gene calls are TRBV20-1 and TRBJ2-7; tentative D call: TRBD2 (6 bases). The V end lost 3 bases, the J end lost 3 bases, and 6 bases lay between the germline ends. CDR3 length: 11 amino acids. Germline CDR1 DFQATT, CDR2 SNEGSKA (reference sequence). The CDR3 reads CSARTSYEQYF. The CDR3 DNA reads as TGCAGTGCTAGGACTAGCTACGAGCAGTACTTC.

This CDR3 is CASSQDRYQETQYF. In nucleotides, the CDR3 is TGCGCCAGCAGCCAGGACAGGTACCAAGAGACCCAGTACTTC. This chain uses TRBV4-3 with TRBJ2-5; 7 bases align to TRBD1. This CDR3 region has 14 residues. V dropped 3 bases and J dropped 0; count of bases not matched to a gene: 1. From germline, CDR1 is LGHNA and CDR2 YSLEER.

The rearrangement joins TRBV4-1 to TRBJ2-7; no reliable D call. In germline, CDR1 is MGHRA, CDR2 YSYEKL. Trimming removed 0 bases at V and 1 base at J, with 16 bases between. The CDR3 totals 17 residues. The CDR3 bases are TGCGCCAGCAGCCAAGACCACCCGCCTCTACTTTCCTACGAGCAGTACTTC. It is translated as CASSQDHPPLLSYEQYF.

This clone was observed once. This rearrangement joins TRBV5-4 to TRBJ1-1, with D unclear. The CDR3 contains 13 residues. Germline V gives CDR1 SGHNT, CDR2 YYREEE (reference sequence). Trimming stripped 0 bases from V and 2 bases from J, with 5 bases between. The DNA of the CDR3 is TGTGCCAGCAGCTTGGATACCAACACTGAAGCTTTCTTT. Its translation is CASSLDTNTEAFF.

J is TRBJ2-7 and V is TRBV4-2, with D unclear. Germline CDR1 is LGHNA and CDR2 is YNFKEQ. V shed 1 base and J shed 6 bases, with 4 bases lying between them. This CDR3 has 11 amino acids. Here the CDR3 DNA reads TGTGCCAGCAGCCAAGGGCGCGAGCAGTACTTC. It translates to CASSQGREQYF.

The CDR3 sequence: CASSVYGKDEQFF. The DNA of the CDR3 is TGTGCCAGCAGCGTATACGGGAAGGATGAGCAGTTCTTC. The chain carries TRBV9 and TRBJ2-1; tentative D call: TRBD2 (5 bases). Germline V gene sequence: CDR1 SGDLS, CDR2 YYNGEE. The CDR3 contains 13 residues. V was shortened by 1 base and J by 8 bases, with 10 bases between the two germline ends.

The J gene is TRBJ1-6, the V gene TRBV10-3, with D perhaps TRBD1 (5 bases). This CDR3 has 17 amino acids. Trimming cost V 2 bases and J 9 bases, with 20 bases left between them. Germline CDR1 reads ENHRY; CDR2 reads SYGVKD. In nucleotides, the CDR3 is TGTGCCATCAGTGAGCGGCCCCGGACAACTACAGGTTCACCCCTCCACTTT. Its translation: CAISERPRTTTGSPLHF.

The chain recombines TRBV9 with TRBJ2-1, with D possibly TRBD1 on 5 matching bases. The CDR3 extends over 15 amino acids. From germline, CDR1 is SGDLS and CDR2 YYNGEE. The V end was cut by 0 bases, the J end by 2 bases, with 9 bases between. This CDR3 reads CASSVGTGTYNEQFF. The CDR3 DNA sequence: TGTGCCAGCAGCGTAGGCACAGGAACCTACAATGAGCAGTTCTTC.

V and J are TRBV28 and TRBJ1-1; tentatively, D is TRBD1 (5 bases). Per the germline V gene, CDR1 is MDHEN and CDR2 is SYDVKM. CDR3 length: 14 amino acids. The V and J ends lost 2 bases and 4 bases respectively, with 11 bases between them. The CDR3 DNA reads TGTGCCAGCAGTTTAGTGACAGAGTCCACTGAAGCTTTCTTT. This translates into CASSLVTESTEAFF.

This CDR3 reads CTSSQDGGADFDFYEQYF. The CDR3 region has the DNA TGCACCAGCAGCCAAGATGGGGGGGCCGACTTCGATTTCTACGAGCAGTACTTC. The chain couples TRBV1 to TRBJ2-7; the D call TRBD2 from the table was never checked on the DNA. TRBV1 has pseudogene status. CDR3 length: 18 amino acids.

The chain employs TRBV29-1 and TRBJ1-2, with D unclear. V lost 5 bases and J 0 bases, leaving 10 bases between the germline ends. Germline CDR1 is SQVTM and CDR2 is ANQGSEA. The CDR3 sequence is 13 residues long. The CDR3 protein is CSVYESANYGYTF. The CDR3 DNA reads as TGCAGCGTTTACGAGTCAGCTAACTATGGCTACACCTTC.

The chain carries TRBV6-6 and TRBJ2-7, with 13 positions matching TRBD2. The CDR3 contains 15 residues. With V trimmed by 1 base and J by 7 bases, 4 bases remained unmatched. Germline V gives CDR1 MNHNY, CDR2 SVGAGI (reference sequence). CDR3 DNA sequence: TGTGCCAGCAGTTACTTAGGACTAGCGGGAGAAGAGCAGTACTTC. Protein product: CASSYLGLAGEEQYF.

This clone was seen only a few times. V usage is TRBV9 and J usage is TRBJ2-2, with D tentatively TRBD2 (5 bases). The CDR3 is 15 amino acids. Trimming cost V 0 bases and J 4 bases, with 10 bases left between them. The germline V gene has CDR1 SGDLS and CDR2 YYNGEE. CDR3 DNA sequence: TGTGCCAGCAGCGTAGACTCGCGGGCCACCGGGGAGCTGTTTTTT. It codes for CASSVDSRATGELFF.

The chain is built from TRBV7-9 and TRBJ2-7; D is uncertain. Trimming removed 5 bases from V and 3 bases from J, with 14 bases in between. The CDR3 totals 14 residues. The germline CDR1 and CDR2 sequences are SEHNR and FQNEAQ (reference sequence). CDR3 DNA: TGTGCCAGCAGCCTCGCGGTCAAATACTACGAGCAGTACTTC. This gives the protein CASSLAVKYYEQYF. The variable domain in full, with the rest retrieved from reference TRBV7-9 and TRBJ2-7, is DTGVSQNPRHKITKRGQNVTFRCDPISEHNRLYWYRQTLGQGPEFLTYFQNEAQLEKSRLLSDRFSAERPKGSFSTLEIQRTEQGDSAMYLCASSLAVKYYEQYFGPGTRLTVT.

The genes are TRBV2 and TRBJ1-2; 9 nucleotides agree with TRBD1. The CDR3 has 12 amino acids. V trimming: 6 bases; J trimming: 9 bases; junction bases outside the gene matches: 5. Looked up from germline, CDR1 is SNHLY and CDR2 is FYNNEI. The CDR3 protein is CASRMTGGSYTF. Written as DNA, the CDR3 is TGTGCCAGCAGAATGACAGGGGGGAGCTACACCTTC.

This sequence joins TRBV5-4 and TRBJ2-7; 8 bases match TRBD1. V shed 0 bases and J 4 bases; nucleotides not matched to a gene: 9. The CDR3 runs to 16 residues. Germline V gene data show CDR1 as SGHNT and CDR2 as YYREEE (reference sequence). In DNA, the CDR3 is TGTGCCAGCAGCTTGGGTAGGGACAGGCGGATTTACGAGCAGTACTTC. Translation gives CASSLGRDRRIYEQYF. The variable domain in full, with the rest retrieved from reference TRBV5-4 and TRBJ2-7, is ETGVTQSPTHLIKTRGQQVTLRCSSQSGHNTVSWYQQALGQGPQFIFQYYREEENGRGNFPPRFSGLQFPNYSSELNVNALELDDSALYLCASSLGRDRRIYEQYFGPGTRLTVT.

The CDR3 reads CASSPGNTIYF. CDR3 nucleotides: TGTGCCAGCTCACCAGGAAACACCATATATTTT. This chain joins TRBV18 and TRBJ1-3; no clear D gene. Germline V lookup: CDR1 KGHSH, CDR2 LQKENI. Trimming shortened V by 2 bases and J by 4 bases, and 0 bases separated the two germline ends. This CDR3 is built from 11 residues.

Worth noting for this clone: At one end, the junction sequence differs from germline, possibly due to a read error. The V and J genes are TRBV6-4 and TRBJ1-5; 7 bases fit TRBD1. The CDR3 runs to 16 residues. The germline gives CDR1 MRHNA, CDR2 SNTAGT. The DNA for the CDR3 is TGTGCCGGCAGTGATGGCAGGGGGGTGGGTAATCAGCCCCAGCATTTT. This gives the protein CAGSDGRGVGNQPQHF.

The chain combines TRBV11-2 with TRBJ2-7; D remains ambiguous. This CDR3 comprises 13 residues. Trimming shortened V by 7 bases and J by 2 bases, and 12 bases separated the two germline ends. The germline gives CDR1 SGHAT, CDR2 FQNNGV. In DNA form, the CDR3 reads TGTGCCAGCAAAGGACGCGACACCTACGAGCAGTACTTC. Its protein product is CASKGRDTYEQYF. Full variable domain (rest looked up from reference TRBV11-2 and TRBJ2-7): EAGVAQSPRYKIIEKRQSVAFWCNPISGHATLYWYQQILGQGPKLLIQFQNNGVVDDSQLPKDRFSAERLKGVDSTLKIQPAKLEDSAVYLCASKGRDTYEQYFGPGTRLTVT.